The T cell receptor (beta chain) under discussion was sequenced for a study of T-cell reconstitution after alpha-beta-depleted transplantation in children. Unique molecular identifiers were built into the TCRbeta library. TCRdb reprocessed the PCR reads via MiXCR and lists one record per CDR3 protein. The sample lists about 300,000 distinct CDR3 sequences, almost 8% occurring once. Per the germline V gene, CDR1 is MNHEY and CDR2 is SVGEGT. The J segment lost 6 bases and the V segment lost 7 bases, leaving 5 bases of the junction unmatched. The CDR3 has 14 residues. Study results and caveats: Some patients' high day-60 TCRbeta diversity was attributed to recipient cells surviving conditioning. At one year after transplant, newly produced T cells mostly accounted for T-cell counts and diversity. As was reported, about two months after transplant, alpha-beta T cells came from several hundred expanded graft clones.

Comment on this clonotype: The antigen is undetermined.

This TCR was sampled from a female patient between 2 and 15 years old who had a stem cell transplant for Fanconi anemia, so the T cells may come from the graft donor. This sequence joins TRBV6-2 or TRBV6-3 and TRBJ2-2, with TRBD1 identical over 10 bases. The source material was peripheral blood, sampled 360 days after TCRalphabeta/CD19-depleted stem cell transplant. The DNA of the CDR3 is TGTGCCAGCAAGAGACAGGGGGCCCCCGGGGAGCTGTTTTTT. As protein: CASKRQGAPGELFF.